These 16 T cell receptor beta chains originate from one sample sequenced in a study of blood T cell repertoires in COVID-19. Clones were sequenced by immunoSEQ multiplex PCR, and TCRdb holds only the in-frame ones, with some missing. The sample carries 90,000 to 120,000 clones, more than 70% recorded once. Input material: peripheral blood. Receptor source: a man in his forties with active or convalescent COVID-19.

CDR3: CASSYLGQSYEQYF. CDR3 DNA sequence: TGTGCCAGCAGTTACTTAGGACAGTCCTACGAGCAGTACTTC. The chain uses TRBV6-6 and TRBJ2-7; D is perhaps TRBD1 (6 bases). The CDR3 consists of 14 residues. Trimming removed 1 base from V and 1 base from J, with 8 bases in between. Per the germline V gene, CDR1 is MNHNY and CDR2 is SVGAGI (reference sequence).

V usage is TRBV9 and J usage is TRBJ2-1; D gene unclear. Germline V gives CDR1 SGDLS, CDR2 YYNGEE. This CDR3 spans 12 amino acids. V was clipped by 3 bases and J by 5 bases, with 6 bases between them. The CDR3 coding sequence is TGTGCCAGCAGCGCCGACAACAATGAGCAGTTCTTC. Its translation: CASSADNNEQFF.

This clone was seen a few times. The rearrangement links TRBV6-5 to TRBJ2-7, with D maybe TRBD1 (5 bases). The V end was cut by 5 bases, the J end by 6 bases, with 11 bases between. CDR1 and CDR2 from the germline V gene are MNHEY and SVGAGI. There are 12 residues in the CDR3. CDR3 in amino acids: CASSHDRGEQYF. The DNA for the CDR3 is TGTGCCAGCAGTCACGACAGAGGCGAGCAGTACTTC.

The chain couples TRBV19 to TRBJ2-3, with 7 nucleotides matching TRBD2. Germline V gene data show CDR1 as LNHDA and CDR2 as SQIVND (reference sequence). CDR3 length: 15 residues. Trimming at V came to 3 bases and at J to 6 bases, leaving 9 bases not matched to a gene. The CDR3 sequence is CASSISLAAMDTQYF. In DNA, the CDR3 is TGTGCCAGTAGTATCTCCCTAGCGGCTATGGATACGCAGTATTTT.

V is TRBV5-5 and J is TRBJ2-2, with TRBD1 as a possible D gene (6 bases). Germline values: CDR1 SGHKS, CDR2 YYEKEE (reference sequence). The CDR3 loop spans 15 amino acids. Trimming pared 0 bases from V and 5 bases from J, leaving 11 bases between. CDR3 sequence reads: CASSLEVRGTGELFF. The CDR3 DNA reads TGTGCCAGCAGCTTGGAGGTCAGGGGAACCGGGGAGCTGTTTTTT.

The chain has TRBV15 and TRBJ1-4; D is ambiguous. Germline CDR1 LNHNV, CDR2 YYDKDF (reference sequence). This CDR3 is built from 14 residues. The germline V and J ends were trimmed by 0 bases and 8 bases, with 10 bases remaining between them. This CDR3 reads CATSRDIYGEKLFF. The CDR3 nucleotides are TGTGCCACCAGCAGAGATATTTACGGGGAAAAACTGTTTTTT.

The chain uses TRBV18 and TRBJ2-4, with 7 positions matching TRBD2. CDR1 and CDR2 (germline): KGHSH, LQKENI. CDR3 length: 15 amino acids. The V segment lost 6 bases and the J segment 2 bases; nucleotides outside the gene matches: 7. The chain's CDR3 is CASSPAGVSKNIQYF. CDR3 bases: TGTGCCAGCTCTCCGGCGGGGGTGTCCAAAAACATTCAGTACTTC.

The rearrangement links TRBV5-6 to TRBJ1-2, with a possible D match to TRBD1 (6 bases). This CDR3 is 13 amino acids long. Germline assignment: CDR1 SGHDT and CDR2 YYEEEE. Trimming removed 4 bases from V and 2 bases from J, with 9 bases in between. The CDR3 region has the DNA TGTGCCAGCAGCCCAGACAGGAACTATGGCTACACCTTC. As protein: CASSPDRNYGYTF.

J is TRBJ1-2 and V is TRBV29-1, with D uncertain. Looked up from germline, CDR1 is SQVTM and CDR2 is ANQGSEA. The germline V and J ends were trimmed by 6 bases and 3 bases, with 14 bases remaining between them. The CDR3 contains 13 residues. The CDR3, as DNA: TGCAGCGTCGCCACGTTGGGAGACTATGGCTACACCTTC. It codes for CSVATLGDYGYTF.

The rearrangement joins TRBV4-3 to TRBJ2-1, with TRBD2 matching over 8 bases. Trimming took 1 base from V and 4 from J; bases not matched to a gene: 3. CDR3 length: 15 amino acids. Germline assignment: CDR1 LGHNA and CDR2 YSLEER. In DNA form, the CDR3 reads TGCGCCAGCAGCCAAGGTACTAGCGGTTACAATGAGCAGTTCTTC. Protein product: CASSQGTSGYNEQFF.

This chain links TRBV20-1 with TRBJ2-7, with a possible D match to TRBD1 (6 bases). V was shortened by 3 bases and J by 3 bases, with 9 bases between the two germline ends. This CDR3 is built from 12 residues. Germline CDR1 is DFQATT and CDR2 is SNEGSKA (reference sequence). The CDR3 DNA sequence: TGCAGTGCTAGTGGACAGTTCTACGAGCAGTACTTC. Its translation is CSASGQFYEQYF.

CDR3 residues: CASSLNSPYEQYF. The CDR3 coding sequence is TGCGCCAGCAGCTTAAACAGTCCCTACGAGCAGTACTTC. This sequence joins TRBV5-1 and TRBJ2-7; D remains unclear. Trimming stripped 2 bases from V and 2 bases from J, with 8 bases between. The V gene's germline CDR1 is SGHRS and CDR2 YFSETQ. The CDR3 sequence is 13 residues long.

The chain joins TRBV7-8 to TRBJ2-3; TRBD2 aligns across 7 bases. The germline V gene has CDR1 SGHVS and CDR2 FQNEAQ. The ends lost 0 bases at V and 6 bases at J; junction bases unmatched: 12. CDR3 length: 17 residues. CDR3 DNA sequence: TGTGCCAGCAGCTTAGCCGAGCCCAGCGGGATCAGGGATACGCAGTATTTT. Its protein product is CASSLAEPSGIRDTQYF.

This clone was recorded once. This chain connects TRBV5-1 to TRBJ2-3; the D gene is possibly TRBD1 (5 bases). Trimming removed 4 bases at V and 0 bases at J, with 12 bases between. Germline V gives CDR1 SGHRS, CDR2 YFSETQ. The CDR3 contains 15 residues. The CDR3 reads CASSPSGLSTDTQYF. DNA for the CDR3: TGCGCCAGCAGCCCTTCAGGGCTTAGCACAGATACGCAGTATTTT.

V and J are TRBV6-2 or TRBV6-3 and TRBJ2-7; D may be TRBD2 (5 bases). The CDR3 contains 15 residues. Looked up from germline, CDR1 is MNHEY and CDR2 is SVGEGT. V gave up 5 bases and J gave up 6 bases, with 20 bases separating them. The CDR3 spells CASSTPRAGGGEQYF. CDR3 nucleotide sequence: TGTGCCAGCAGTACACCTCGGGCCGGAGGAGGCGAGCAGTACTTC.

This clone was detected only once. V gene TRBV12-3 or TRBV12-4 combines with J gene TRBJ2-7; the D gene is possibly TRBD1 (5 bases). V was shortened by 5 bases and J by 6 bases, with 14 bases between the two germline ends. The CDR3 spans 13 residues. The chain's CDR3 is CASSQNRWGEQYF. The CDR3 bases are TGTGCCAGCAGTCAAAACAGGTGGGGCGAGCAGTACTTC.